The entry below gives a single T cell receptor (beta chain) sequence along with its context. Its target is not known. The primer mix had 60 Vbeta and 13 Jbeta primers. TCRdb's copy holds only in-frame clones and misses some; the assay was immunoSEQ multiplex PCR. The sample holds 43,000 or so clones, approximately 80% seen once. The record originates from a study of cytomegalovirus exposure and HLA in healthy donors. Study at large: Of the donors genotyped, several hundred in all, 65% to 90% fell in the Caucasian-associated ancestry cluster.

This CDR3 contains 16 residues. The trim removed 6 bases at V and 4 bases at J, leaving 9 bases unmatched. Looked up from germline, CDR1 is KGHSH and CDR2 is LQKENI. Broader study findings: Owing to their indistinguishability, certain V segments, notably TRBV6-2 and TRBV6-3, were excluded. Per a prior analysis, the majority of TCR beta V segments were productive roughly 87% or roughly 30% of the time.

The origin of this receptor is a man aged 25 to 40 in good health and CMV-seronegative. V usage is TRBV18 and J usage is TRBJ1-3; 10 bases line up with TRBD1. Material: PBMCs. For the CDR3, the DNA is TGTGCCAGCTCGCCTGACAGGGGGCTAGGAGGAAACACCATATATTTT. Encoded protein: CASSPDRGLGGNTIYF.